Listed below are T cell receptor beta chains from one sample, sequenced in a study of blood T cell repertoires in COVID-19. TCRdb keeps only in-frame clones here, not all; method: immunoSEQ multiplex PCR. Found here are 200,000 to 250,000 clones, 82% of them singletons; the top ten hold about 3.7%. Sample: PBMCs or T cells enriched from blood (not recorded which). The receptors stem from a woman in her fifties or sixties who had recovered from COVID-19. The CDR3 runs from the conserved cysteine through the conserved F or W. The order of the fields is CDR3 length, V gene, D gene, J gene, clone size, CDR3 protein, CDR3 DNA. D genes are given only for firm matches. Size values are once, few and many counts, or a class for expanded clones, and some rows have none.

12	TRBV6-6	NA	TRBJ1-5	NA	CASSYSRQPQHF	TGTGCCAGCAGTTATTCTCGTCAGCCCCAGCATTTT
13	TRBV24-1	TRBD1	TRBJ2-7	many	CATSRGQGYEQYF	TGTGCCACCAGTAGGGGACAGGGATACGAGCAGTACTTC
15	TRBV10-3	TRBD2	TRBJ2-7	NA	CAINSSGRNSYEQYF	TGTGCCATCAACTCTAGCGGGAGGAATTCCTACGAGCAGTACTTC
16	TRBV4-1	NA	TRBJ2-2	few	CASSQDRVASTGELFF	TGCGCCAGCAGCCAAGATCGGGTGGCAAGCACCGGGGAGCTGTTTTTT
15	TRBV10-3	TRBD1	TRBJ2-7	NA	CAISETGTGTYEQYF	TGTGCCATCAGTGAGACGGGGACAGGGACCTACGAGCAGTACTTC
12	TRBV30	NA	TRBJ1-2	NA	CAWSVGAGRAFF	TGTGCCTGGAGTGTAGGGGCAGGAAGGGCCTTCTTC
14	TRBV19	TRBD1	TRBJ1-6	NA	CASSTGQGPGPLHF	TGTGCCAGTAGTACCGGACAGGGACCAGGGCCCCTCCACTTT
15	TRBV9	NA	TRBJ2-1	once	CASSVAREAANEQFF	TGTGCCAGCAGCGTAGCTCGAGAAGCGGCCAATGAGCAGTTCTTC
14	TRBV6-5	NA	TRBJ2-7	NA	CASSTTTETYEQYF	TGTGCCAGCAGCACCACGACAGAAACCTACGAGCAGTACTTC
12	TRBV29-1	NA	TRBJ2-7	few	CSVRAEGYEQYF	TGCAGCGTTCGAGCGGAGGGCTACGAGCAGTACTTC
15	TRBV2	TRBD2	TRBJ2-5	NA	CASSGLLADQETQYF	TGTGCCAGCAGTGGACTACTAGCGGACCAAGAGACCCAGTACTTC
14	TRBV7-2	NA	TRBJ1-1	NA	CASLKQGPGTEAFF	TGTGCCAGTTTAAAACAGGGACCTGGCACTGAAGCTTTCTTT
16	TRBV11-2	TRBD1	TRBJ2-7	few	CASSPRPGQGTYEQYF	TGTGCCAGCAGCCCCCGGCCGGGACAGGGGACTTACGAGCAGTACTTC
14	TRBV5-1	NA	TRBJ2-7	NA	CASSLNGDSYEQYF	TGCGCCAGCAGCTTGAACGGGGACTCCTACGAGCAGTACTTC
17	TRBV19	TRBD1	TRBJ2-5	NA	CASSILPGQGSLETQYF	TGTGCCAGTAGTATTCTACCGGGACAGGGGTCCTTGGAGACCCAGTACTTC
15	TRBV25-1	TRBD1	TRBJ1-4	NA	CASSLHRGHNEKLFF	TGTGCCAGCAGTCTTCACAGGGGGCATAATGAAAAACTGTTTTTT
13	TRBV28	NA	TRBJ2-7	NA	CASSAGGIYEQYF	TGTGCCAGCAGTGCAGGGGGGATCTACGAGCAGTACTTC
16	TRBV19	NA	TRBJ2-1	NA	CASSIALGLTYNEQFF	TGTGCCAGTAGTATAGCCTTGGGCCTTACCTACAATGAGCAGTTCTTC
15	TRBV11-1	NA	TRBJ2-3	NA	CASSLTFLQGKEQYF	TGTGCCAGCAGCTTAACCTTCCTCCAGGGGAAAGAGCAGTATTTT
13	TRBV6-1	NA	TRBJ2-7	NA	CASSEEYSYEQYF	TGTGCCAGCAGTGAGGAGTATTCCTACGAGCAGTACTTC
13	TRBV5-1	TRBD1	TRBJ1-4	few	CASSWTGNEKLFF	TGCGCCAGCAGTTGGACAGGGAATGAAAAACTGTTTTTT
14	TRBV7-3	NA	TRBJ1-1	NA	CASSLGGVNTEAFF	TGTGCCAGCAGCTTAGGTGGAGTGAACACTGAAGCTTTCTTT
15	TRBV27	TRBD1	TRBJ1-4	NA	CASSPIRGLNEKLFF	TGTGCCAGCAGTCCGATCAGGGGGTTGAATGAAAAACTGTTTTTT
16	TRBV11-2	TRBD2	TRBJ2-3	NA	CASSLGASGDTDTQYF	TGTGCCAGCAGCTTAGGCGCTAGCGGGGACACAGATACGCAGTATTTT